The 3 T cell receptor beta chains below come from one sample, sequenced in a study of T cells in Graves' hyperthyroidism and ophthalmopathy. Template material for amplifying TCR beta CDR3 regions consisted of RNA transcripts. HTBI primers were employed in a first-round RT-PCR of the TCR CDR3. TCRdb itself ran the multiplex PCR reads through MiXCR, one entry per CDR3 protein. The sample lists approximately 420,000 distinct CDR3 sequences, roughly an eighth occurring once. Sequenced sample: blood. These receptors came from a young woman with Graves' hyperthyroidism.

The genes are TRBV29-1 and TRBJ2-6, with TRBD1 identical over 10 bases. The CDR3 loop spans 16 amino acids. Germline loops: CDR1 SQVTM, CDR2 ANQGSEA. The V gene end was trimmed by 4 bases and the J gene end by 2 bases; junction bases not matched to a gene: 5. This chain's CDR3 is CSVGGQGMAGANVLTF. The CDR3 DNA reads TGCAGCGTTGGGGGACAGGGGATGGCTGGGGCCAACGTCCTGACTTTC.

This clonotype was counted ten times or more. The V call is TRBV6-5, the J call TRBJ2-3; D may correspond to TRBD1 or TRBD2 (5 bases each). Germline V gives CDR1 MNHEY, CDR2 SVGAGI. The CDR3 contains 15 residues. V lost 4 bases, J lost 1 base, and 12 bases lay in between. The CDR3 sequence is CASSSRGVGTDTQYF. The CDR3 DNA reads TGTGCCAGCAGTTCTAGGGGAGTGGGCACAGATACGCAGTATTTT.

This clonotype came up a few times. V and J are TRBV20-1 and TRBJ1-2; D is ambiguous. CDR3 size: 14 residues. V lost 6 bases and J 0 bases, leaving 14 bases between the germline ends. Germline CDR1 and CDR2: DFQATT and SNEGSKA (reference sequence). Written as DNA, the CDR3 is TGCAGTGCGGATAACCAATCCCCTAACTATGGCTACACCTTC. Translating gives CSADNQSPNYGYTF.